This TCR beta chain comes out of a study of blood T cell repertoires in COVID-19. Study-level information: T cells, B-cell-depleted T cells, or PBMCs supplied cDNA or gDNA.

Per the original data handling: From reference gene primer amplification, estimates of nucleated cell counts were derived. Libraries were prepared by immunoSEQ multiplex PCR; TCRdb keeps only in-frame clonotypes and omits some of them. V, J and clone size reflect that table, while D and trimming were determined from the DNA. The sample has approximately 230,000 clones; about nine tenths are singletons. CDR3 length equals 14 residues. Germline CDR1 KGHSH, CDR2 LQKENI. Trimming removed 3 bases from V and 4 bases from J; junction bases left unmatched: 5. Ages ranged from about 18 to 89 years, with residence in approximately 23 US areas. Cohort placement rested on clinical history that participants reported themselves.

The specimen sequenced was PBMCs or T cells enriched from blood (not recorded which). This clonotype was sampled from a woman under 40 with acute COVID-19. V usage is TRBV18 and J usage is TRBJ1-1; TRBD1 matches 7 bases. This CDR3 is CASSPTGLGTEAFF. DNA for the CDR3: TGTGCCAGCTCACCGACAGGGCTGGGCACTGAAGCTTTCTTT.